This T cell receptor (beta chain) is drawn from a study of blood T cell repertoires in COVID-19. The overall study: Samples taken during acute and convalescent COVID-19 were collected in the United States, Italy and Spain. Sample material is recorded as cDNA or gDNA derived from T cells, B-cell-depleted T cells, or PBMCs.

The CDR3 is made up of 14 amino acids. Germline CDR1 SGHNT, CDR2 YENEEA. V shed 1 base and J shed 13 bases, with 17 bases lying between them. Original processing notes: The authors estimated nucleated cell counts from reference gene primer amplification. Generated by immunoSEQ multiplex PCR, the TCRdb table keeps only in-frame clones and is missing some. The V and J calls and the clone size are those of that table, but D and trimming were determined from the DNA. The sample consists of about 200,000 clones, around 85% of them appearing once. The genes are TRBV11-3 and TRBJ2-1; D not certain. The sequenced sample was peripheral blood. The clonotype comes from a woman in her seventies with acute or convalescent COVID-19. CDR3 DNA: TGTGCCAGCAGCTTAGGTCCAGTACACACCAGTCAGTTCTTC. Translated: CASSLGPVHTSQFF.